This passage covers 18 T cell receptor beta chains from one sample sequenced in a study of shared clonotypes between healthy human individuals. Profiled with immunoSEQ multiplex PCR; TCRdb holds only in-frame clones, not every one. The data show 2 million to 3 million clones, with 93% seen just once and more than 0.35% held by the top ten. Sequenced sample: naive CD4+ T cells from PBMCs. Subset here: CD45RA+ positively selected. These receptors came from a man aged 18 to 30 in good health. Some clones in this sample may be carry-over from other donors' samples.

V gene TRBV29-1 combines with J gene TRBJ2-1, with no clear D. Germline values: CDR1 SQVTM, CDR2 ANQGSEA. This CDR3 comprises 11 residues. Trimming stripped 6 bases from V and 7 bases from J, with 10 bases between. This CDR3 is CSVAPINEQFF. The CDR3 nucleotides are TGCAGCGTCGCCCCAATTAATGAGCAGTTCTTC.

With respect to this clone: The sample carries other DNA sequences with the same CDR3. The rearrangement joins TRBV6-5 to TRBJ1-5; 9 positions agree with TRBD1. The CDR3 consists of 15 residues. Trimming cost V 4 bases and J 6 bases; bases outside gene matches: 7. The germline V gene has CDR1 MNHEY and CDR2 SVGAGI. The CDR3 here is CASSLNRGQGQPQHF. The CDR3 DNA follows: TGTGCCAGCAGTTTAAACAGGGGGCAGGGTCAGCCCCAGCATTTT.

The chain has TRBV25-1 and TRBJ1-5; D unclear. The V gene lost 6 bases and the J gene lost 5 bases, with 14 bases spanning the gap. This CDR3 comprises 14 residues. Germline CDR1 is MGHDK and CDR2 is SYGVNS. The CDR3, as DNA: TGTGCCAGCAGCAGAGGGATTTTGGATCAGCCCCAGCATTTT. Translation gives CASSRGILDQPQHF.

The V call is TRBV11-2, the J call TRBJ2-1, with 10 bases fitting TRBD2. Germline V CDR1 and CDR2: SGHAT, FQNNGV. CDR3 length equals 15 residues. With 5 bases clipped from V and 4 bases from J, the junction kept 5 bases outside the gene matches. CDR3 residues: CASSIGLAAYNEQFF. The CDR3 bases are TGTGCCAGCAGCATCGGACTAGCGGCGTACAATGAGCAGTTCTTC.

This chain joins TRBV30 and TRBJ1-5, with D tentatively TRBD1 (5 bases). Germline V gene sequence: CDR1 GTSNPN, CDR2 SVGIG (reference sequence). This CDR3 has 12 residues. CDR3 amino acids: CPGGWSNQPQHF. CDR3 bases: TGTCCCGGGGGATGGAGCAATCAGCCCCAGCATTTT.

The chain carries TRBV28 and TRBJ2-2, with D perhaps TRBD1 (5 bases). This CDR3 contains 14 residues. The germline V and J ends were trimmed by 3 bases and 6 bases, with 11 bases remaining between them. CDR1 and CDR2 (germline): MDHEN, SYDVKM. The CDR3 reads CASSLNSRAGELFF. CDR3 coding DNA: TGTGCCAGCAGTTTGAACTCCAGGGCCGGGGAGCTGTTTTTT.

The chain uses TRBV5-1 and TRBJ2-4; 8 nucleotides align to TRBD1. Per germline, CDR1 SGHRS and CDR2 YFSETQ. The length of the CDR3 is 19 residues. The V gene end was trimmed by 4 bases and the J gene end by 9 bases; junction bases not matched to a gene: 24. The CDR3, as DNA: TGCGCCAGCAGCCCCGAAAGTCAGCCGACAGGGGTTATAAGGGGCATTCAGTACTTC. It codes for CASSPESQPTGVIRGIQYF.

The V call is TRBV25-1, the J call TRBJ2-7; weak D call: TRBD1 (5 bases). Germline V gene lookup returns CDR1 MGHDK and CDR2 SYGVNS. This CDR3 is 14 amino acids long. The ends were cut back, 1 base at V and 0 bases at J, with 7 bases in the middle. Here the CDR3 reads CASSEFQGSYEQYF. The CDR3 region has the DNA TGTGCCAGCAGTGAATTTCAGGGCTCCTACGAGCAGTACTTC.

This chain joins TRBV5-6 and TRBJ2-7, with unresolved D. In germline, CDR1 is SGHDT, CDR2 YYEEEE. The ends were cut back, 1 base at V and 1 base at J, with 6 bases in the middle. This CDR3 contains 13 residues. CDR3 sequence (DNA): TGTGCCAGCAGCTTGAAAGTATCCTACGAGCAGTACTTC. Its protein is CASSLKVSYEQYF.

J is TRBJ2-2 and V is TRBV5-8, with 8 bases that match TRBD1. The junction had 21 bases not matched to a gene; V was cut back by 4 bases and J by 4 bases. Germline lookup yields CDR1 SGHTS and CDR2 YDEGEE. The CDR3 is 20 residues long. The CDR3 DNA is TGTGCCAGCAGCCGTTTAATTGACAGGGGCTATCCCCGAGGCACCGGGGAGCTGTTTTTT. Translation gives CASSRLIDRGYPRGTGELFF.

The J gene is TRBJ2-2, the V gene TRBV7-2; tentative D call: TRBD1 (6 bases). Germline-derived CDR1 and CDR2 are SGHTA and FQGNSA. CDR3 length: 16 residues. The V end was cut by 5 bases, the J end by 2 bases, with 15 bases between. CDR3 protein: CASSPRQGHNTGELFF. The CDR3 coding sequence is TGTGCCAGCAGCCCGCGGCAGGGACATAACACCGGGGAGCTGTTTTTT.

Turning to this clone: The same CDR3 is also encoded by other DNA sequences in this sample. The gene calls are TRBV5-1 and TRBJ1-1, with 8 bases lining up with TRBD1. CDR3 length: 15 residues. CDR1 SGHRS and CDR2 YFSETQ come from the germline V gene. V was clipped by 0 bases and J by 5 bases; unmatched bases: 6. CDR3 DNA sequence: TGCGCCAGCAGCTTGGACGGACAGGGTGGGACTGAAGCTTTCTTT. Its translation: CASSLDGQGGTEAFF.

V usage is TRBV5-1 and J usage is TRBJ1-2; D is uncertain. This CDR3 is built from 16 residues. Germline CDR1 SGHRS, CDR2 YFSETQ. Between the trimmed V and J ends, which lost 2 bases and 0 bases, there was a span of 14 bases. Here the CDR3 DNA reads TGCGCCAGCAGCTTTGGGTCTGGCGGGGCTAACTATGGCTACACCTTC. It specifies CASSFGSGGANYGYTF.

The chain employs TRBV6-6 and TRBJ2-5, with TRBD2 matching over 13 bases. Germline trimming cut 6 bases from V and 4 bases from J; bases unmatched to any gene: 5. The CDR3 spans 15 residues. CDR1 is MNHNY and CDR2 is SVGAGI in the germline V gene (reference sequence). The CDR3 nucleotides are TGTGCCAGCAGCAGACTAGCGGGAGGATTAGAGACCCAGTACTTC. It yields the protein CASSRLAGGLETQYF.

The V gene is TRBV19, the J gene TRBJ1-5; a weak D match, TRBD1 (5 bases). This CDR3 contains 14 residues. Trimming removed 5 bases from V and 5 bases from J, with 13 bases in between. Germline values: CDR1 LNHDA, CDR2 SQIVND (reference sequence). In nucleotides, the CDR3 is TGTGCCAGTAGTCTACGGGACGGATATCAGCCCCAGCATTTT. Its protein is CASSLRDGYQPQHF.

For the CDR3, the DNA is TGCGCCAGCAGCTTGTCCGGGACAGGGGAGGAAAAACTGTTTTTT. Its translation: CASSLSGTGEEKLFF. This rearrangement joins TRBV5-1 to TRBJ1-4, with 10 bases matching TRBD1. CDR3 length equals 15 residues. V shed 1 base, J shed 8 bases, and the junction held 5 bases outside the gene matches. Germline V CDR1 and CDR2: SGHRS, YFSETQ.

The V gene is TRBV28, the J gene TRBJ1-2; D may be TRBD1 (6 bases). V lost 9 bases, J lost 4 bases, and 12 bases lay in between. The CDR3 length is 12 residues. Germline CDR1 and CDR2: MDHEN and SYDVKM. The DNA of the CDR3 is TGTGCCAGTGACACAGGGACCTATGGCTACACCTTC. Protein: CASDTGTYGYTF.

DNA of the CDR3: TGTGCCAGCAGTTACTCAACTAGCGGGAGCCAAGAGACCCAGTACTTC. Its protein product is CASSYSTSGSQETQYF. V and J are TRBV6-5 and TRBJ2-5; 11 nucleotides line up with TRBD2. J gave up 1 base and V 0 bases, and 1 base lay outside the gene matches. The CDR3 loop spans 16 amino acids. CDR1 and CDR2 (germline): MNHEY, SVGAGI.